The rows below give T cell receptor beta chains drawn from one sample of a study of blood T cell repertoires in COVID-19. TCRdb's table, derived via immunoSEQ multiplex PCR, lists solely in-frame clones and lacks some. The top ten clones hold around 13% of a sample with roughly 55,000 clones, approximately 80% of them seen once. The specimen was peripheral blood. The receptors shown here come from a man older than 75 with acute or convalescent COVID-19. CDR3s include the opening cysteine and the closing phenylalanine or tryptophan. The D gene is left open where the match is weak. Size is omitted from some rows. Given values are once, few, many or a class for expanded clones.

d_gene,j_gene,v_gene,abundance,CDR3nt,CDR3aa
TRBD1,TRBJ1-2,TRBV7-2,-,TGTGCCAGCAGCTTAGTTACAGGGGGAACCTATGGCTACACCTTC,CASSLVTGGTYGYTF
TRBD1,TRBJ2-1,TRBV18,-,TGTGCCAGCTCACCCACGGGACAGGGGGCGGGAGGATTCGTTGAGCAGTTCTTC,CASSPTGQGAGGFVEQFF
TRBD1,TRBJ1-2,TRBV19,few,TGTGCCAGTAGTCAAGACAGGGGGCTCGGCTACACCTTC,CASSQDRGLGYTF
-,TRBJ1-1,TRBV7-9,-,TGTGCCAGCAGCTTAGACGGGGGGAACACTGAAGCTTTCTTT,CASSLDGGNTEAFF
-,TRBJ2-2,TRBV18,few,TGTGCCAGCTCACCGCCAGGGTCCGTCACGAACACCGGGGAGCTGTTTTTT,CASSPPGSVTNTGELFF
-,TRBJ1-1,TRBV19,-,TGTGCCAGTAGTTCCCGGGACAAGGAGACTGAAGCTTTCTTT,CASSSRDKETEAFF
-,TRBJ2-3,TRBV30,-,TGTGCCTGGTTTGGTCCCAGTCTCGGGAACCCTGCAGATACGCAGTATTTT,CAWFGPSLGNPADTQYF
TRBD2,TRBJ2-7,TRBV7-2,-,TGTGCCAGCAGCTCGTCTAGCGGGGGCACCTACGAGCAGTACTTC,CASSSSSGGTYEQYF
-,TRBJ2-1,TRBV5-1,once,TGCGCCAGCAGCTTGGGCCGCCTCAATGACAAGCAGTTCTTC,CASSLGRLNDKQFF
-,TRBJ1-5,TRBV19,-,TGTGCCAGTAGTATCGGCAGGGTGGGTGGTCAGCCCCAGCATTTT,CASSIGRVGGQPQHF
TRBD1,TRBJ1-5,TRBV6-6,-,TGTGCCAGCAGCAGACTGGGACAGGGCCATCAGCCCCAGCATTTT,CASSRLGQGHQPQHF
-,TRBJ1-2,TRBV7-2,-,TGTGCCAGCAGCTCCTCAGGGTCCTATGGCTACACCTTC,CASSSSGSYGYTF
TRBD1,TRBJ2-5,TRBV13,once,TGTGCCAGCAGCTACCGGGACAGGGGCGTCCTCCAAGGGGAAGAGACCCAGTACTTC,CASSYRDRGVLQGEETQYF
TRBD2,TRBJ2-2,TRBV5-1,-,TGCGCCAGCAGCGCTAGCGGTCTCCCGAACACCGGGGAGCTGTTTTTT,CASSASGLPNTGELFF
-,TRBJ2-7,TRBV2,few,TGTGCCAGCAGGAGGGATTCAAACGAGCAGTACTTC,CASRRDSNEQYF
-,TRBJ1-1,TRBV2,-,TGTGCCAGCAGTGTTTTGGAGGGGAAGAACACTGAAGCTTTCTTT,CASSVLEGKNTEAFF
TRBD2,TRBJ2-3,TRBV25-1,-,TGTGCCTCTAGCGGCGTATTGAGCACAGATACGCAGTATTTT,CASSGVLSTDTQYF
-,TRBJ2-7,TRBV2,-,TGTGCCAGCAGTTCAGGCCCCTACGAGCAGTACTTC,CASSSGPYEQYF
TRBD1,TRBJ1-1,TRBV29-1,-,TGCAGCGCCGGACGACAGGGGGCAGCCACTGAAGCTTTCTTT,CSAGRQGAATEAFF
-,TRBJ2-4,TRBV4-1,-,TGCGCCAGCAGCCAAGATCCTCTCAAGGGGGACATTCAGTACTTC,CASSQDPLKGDIQYF
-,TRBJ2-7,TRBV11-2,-,TGTGCCAGCAGCCCGCACACCTACGAGCAGTACTTC,CASSPHTYEQYF
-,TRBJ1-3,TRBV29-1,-,TGCAGCGTCGAAGGCAGGATTGGAAACACCATATATTTT,CSVEGRIGNTIYF
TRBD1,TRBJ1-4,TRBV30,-,TGTGCCTGGAGTGCGGGACAGGGGGGACATGAAAAACTGTTTTTT,CAWSAGQGGHEKLFF
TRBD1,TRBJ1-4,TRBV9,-,TGTGCCAGCAGCTCCCGGGACAGGGGGAAGGCTGAAAAACTGTTTTTT,CASSSRDRGKAEKLFF
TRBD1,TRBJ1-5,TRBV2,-,TGTGCCAGCAGTCAACAGGGGGCCGGTCAGCCCCAGCATTTT,CASSQQGAGQPQHF
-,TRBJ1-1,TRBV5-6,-,TGTGCCAGCAGCCTACGGACAACCGGAGCCACTGAAGCTTTCTTT,CASSLRTTGATEAFF
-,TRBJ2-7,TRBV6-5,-,TGTGCCAGCTCAGGGGATGTCTACGAGCAGTACTTC,CASSGDVYEQYF
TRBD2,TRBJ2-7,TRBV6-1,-,TGTGCCAGCAGTGAAGCGGCTAGCGGGGGGGCCTACGAGCAGTACTTC,CASSEAASGGAYEQYF
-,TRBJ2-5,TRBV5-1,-,TGCGCCAGCAGCTTGGCTCCACAGGGTTCGCAAGAGACCCAGTACTTC,CASSLAPQGSQETQYF
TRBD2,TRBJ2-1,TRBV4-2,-,TGTGCCAGCAGCCTTGGGGGGGGAGGTGGGGCCAATGAGCAGTTCTTC,CASSLGGGGGANEQFF
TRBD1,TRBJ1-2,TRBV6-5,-,TGTGCCAGCAGTAGAACAGGGGAAGGGAGCTATGGCTACACCTTC,CASSRTGEGSYGYTF
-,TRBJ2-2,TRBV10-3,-,TGTGCCGCCGCCCCGGACAGGAACACCGGGGAGCTGTTTTTT,CAAAPDRNTGELFF
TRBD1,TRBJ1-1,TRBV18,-,TGTGCCAGCTCAAGCCGGGACAGGGCCACTGAAGCTTTCTTT,CASSSRDRATEAFF
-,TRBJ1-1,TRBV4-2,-,TGTGCCAGCAGCCAAGAGATGAGGGACACTGAAGCTTTCTTT,CASSQEMRDTEAFF
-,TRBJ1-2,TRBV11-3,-,TGTGCCAGCAGCTCAAAGGAACAGGGAAAGCGCTATGGCTACACCTTC,CASSSKEQGKRYGYTF
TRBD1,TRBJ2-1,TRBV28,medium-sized,TGTGCCAGCAGCTCGACCGGGACAGGGATAGGTGAGCAGTTCTTC,CASSSTGTGIGEQFF
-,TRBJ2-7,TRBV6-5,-,TGTGCCAGCAGTCCCGGTGCGGCCTACGAGCAGTACTTC,CASSPGAAYEQYF
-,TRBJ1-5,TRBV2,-,TGTGCCAGCAGTGAACAGCGTCTTAGCAATCAGCCCCAGCATTTT,CASSEQRLSNQPQHF
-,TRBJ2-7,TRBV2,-,TGTGCCAGCAGTGAAGCTCCCAGATACGAGCAGTACTTC,CASSEAPRYEQYF
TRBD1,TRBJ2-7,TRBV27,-,TGTGCCAGCAGTCGCGGGGACAGGGTCTACGAGCAGTACTTC,CASSRGDRVYEQYF
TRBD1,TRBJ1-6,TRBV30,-,TGTGCCTGGAGGGCCGGCGGACAGGGCGGTTCACCCCTCCACTTT,CAWRAGGQGGSPLHF
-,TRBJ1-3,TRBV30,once,TGTGCCTGGAGCTTTCCGACAGCCTCTGGAAACACCATATATTTT,CAWSFPTASGNTIYF
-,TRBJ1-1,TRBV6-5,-,TGTGCCAGCAGTTTTTTAGGGGCGGCGAACACTGAAGCTTTCTTT,CASSFLGAANTEAFF
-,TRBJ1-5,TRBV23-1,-,TGCGCCAGCAGTCAATCGAGTTGGGGGAGGAATCAGCCCCAGCATTTT,CASSQSSWGRNQPQHF
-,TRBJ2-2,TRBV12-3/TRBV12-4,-,TGTGCCAGCAGCATGGCCCAGGGAGGGGGGATTTTT,CASSMAQGGGIF
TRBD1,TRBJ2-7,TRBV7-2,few,TGTGCCAGCAGCTTTCAGGGGGTCCCCTACGAGCAGTACTTC,CASSFQGVPYEQYF
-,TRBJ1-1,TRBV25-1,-,TGTGCCAGCAGGGCCCAAGGGGGGGGGAACACTGAAGCTTTCTTT,CASRAQGGGNTEAFF
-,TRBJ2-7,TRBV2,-,TGTGCCAGCAGTGAAGCGATGGGGGGCGAGCAGTACTTC,CASSEAMGGEQYF
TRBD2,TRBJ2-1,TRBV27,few,TGTGCCAGCAGTTCGAGGACTAGCGGGAGCAGAAGCCATGAGCAGTTCTTC,CASSSRTSGSRSHEQFF
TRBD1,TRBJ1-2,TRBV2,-,TGTGCCAGCGGGACCGGGACAGGGGTAGGCTACACCTTC,CASGTGTGVGYTF
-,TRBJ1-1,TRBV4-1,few,TGCGCCAGCAGCCCGAACGCAGGGGCAGACACTGAAGCTTTCTTT,CASSPNAGADTEAFF
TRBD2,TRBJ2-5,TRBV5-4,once,TGTGCCAGCAGCTTGGAAGCCGAAAAGGGGCTAGCGGGGTTAGAGACCCAGTACTTC,CASSLEAEKGLAGLETQYF
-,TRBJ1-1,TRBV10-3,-,TGTGCCATCAGTGGACAGAACACTGAAGCTTTCTTT,CAISGQNTEAFF
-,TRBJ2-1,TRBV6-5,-,TGTGCCAGCAGACTCGACGGGAACAATGAGCAGTTCTTC,CASRLDGNNEQFF
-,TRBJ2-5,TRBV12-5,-,TGTGCTAGTGGCCTAACACCCCGGGCCCAGTACTTC,CASGLTPRAQYF